This T cell receptor beta chain was sequenced in a study of T-cell reconstitution after alpha-beta-depleted transplantation in children. The table lists this clonotype with many counts. V gave up 3 bases and J gave up 7 bases, with 13 bases separating them. This CDR3 spans 14 amino acids. Germline CDR1 SGHDN, CDR2 FVKESK. TCRbeta library construction was performed incorporating unique molecular identifiers. Via MiXCR, TCRdb re-called the PCR reads, giving one row per CDR3 protein. The data hold around 500,000 distinct CDR3 sequences, with roughly 23% observed a single time. The receptor was derived from a boy younger than two who had a stem cell transplant for acute myeloid leukemia, so the T cells may come from the graft donor. The V call is TRBV14, the J call TRBJ2-1; D gene unclear. This specimen consisted of PBMCs, mostly from graft donor cells, obtained 360 days after TCRalphabeta/CD19-depleted stem cell transplant. CDR3 nucleotides: TGTGCCAGCAGCCAGCCCAGTGCGAGGAATGAGCAGTTCTTC. The encoded protein is CASSQPSARNEQFF.